The 13 T cell receptor beta chains below were found in one sample sequenced in a study of T cell repertoires in cytomegalovirus infection (dated by TCRdb to between 2018 and 2020). The antigens of these receptors remain unknown. The run used an Illumina HiSeq 1500. Clones were called with MiXCR by TCRdb after fastp trimmed the public reads at Q25, and only in-frame beta chains were retained. Each entry merges the rows of one CDR3 protein and shows their most common DNA and genes. The sample yields fewer than 200,000 distinct CDR3 sequences; 20% to 25% were counted once. The ten largest clones capture 20% to 30% of the sample. Reading the label with the study, this specimen's treatment or condition is: in vitro stimulation with specific CMV peptide epitopes to enrich CMV-specific T cells. The material sequenced was CD8+ T cells from cultured PBMCs, taken from culture after CMV antigen stimulation. The receptors here all came from a human donor in good health (CMV status not recorded). Some clones in this sample may be carry-over from other donors' samples.

Only a few counts were recorded for this clonotype. This rearrangement joins TRBV6-1 to TRBJ1-1, with D unresolved. The CDR3 sequence is 12 residues long. Trimming took off 6 bases at V and 0 bases at J, with 5 bases between the two ends. Per the germline V gene, CDR1 is MNHNS and CDR2 is SASEGT. The CDR3 spells CASRDLNTEAFF. The CDR3 DNA reads as TGTGCCAGCAGGGACTTGAACACTGAAGCTTTCTTT.

CDR3 in amino acids: CASSQDFREVNEKLFF. The CDR3 DNA follows: TGCGCCAGCAGCCAAGATTTTCGGGAGGTTAATGAAAAACTGTTTTTT. This chain uses TRBV4-3 with TRBJ1-4; D gene ambiguous. Looked up from germline, CDR1 is LGHNA and CDR2 is YSLEER. The CDR3 spans 16 residues. The V and J ends lost 0 bases and 4 bases respectively, with 12 bases between them.

The gene calls are TRBV7-6 and TRBJ2-7, with 7 bases aligning to TRBD2. The V gene's germline CDR1 is SGHVS and CDR2 FNYEAQ. Germline trimming cut 6 bases from V and 2 bases from J; bases unmatched to any gene: 13. CDR3 size: 16 residues. CDR3 amino acids: CASSRISGTTAYEQYF. For the CDR3, the DNA is TGTGCCAGCAGTCGTATATCCGGGACTACGGCCTACGAGCAGTACTTC.

V is TRBV7-6 and J is TRBJ2-1; no clear D. The CDR3 is 16 amino acids. CDR1 is SGHVS, CDR2 FNYEAQ, per germline. V was clipped by 2 bases and J by 3 bases, with 14 bases between them. The CDR3: CASSLKSAPNYNEQFF. The DNA for the CDR3 is TGTGCCAGCAGCTTAAAGTCTGCCCCGAACTACAATGAGCAGTTCTTC. Supplemented by reference TRBV7-6 and TRBJ2-1, the full variable domain reads GAGVSQSPRYKVTKRGQDVALRCDPISGHVSLYWYRQALGQGPEFLTYFNYEAQQDKSGLPNDRFSAERPEGSISTLTIQRTEQRDSAMYRCASSLKSAPNYNEQFFGPGTRLTVL.

V and J are TRBV11-2 and TRBJ2-1, with TRBD1 matching 8 bases. Germline V lookup: CDR1 SGHAT, CDR2 FQNNGV. The CDR3 loop spans 14 amino acids. After removal of 1 base from V and 6 bases from J, the junction contained 2 bases not matched to a gene. CDR3 loop: CASSLARGPNEQFF. The DNA of the CDR3 is TGTGCCAGCAGCTTAGCCAGGGGGCCCAATGAGCAGTTCTTC.

Here the CDR3 reads CASSLLAGRGTGELFF. CDR3 bases: TGTGCCAGCAGCTTACTAGCGGGGAGGGGCACCGGGGAGCTGTTTTTT. The chain uses TRBV7-2 and TRBJ2-2; TRBD2 matches 9 bases. Germline V lookup: CDR1 SGHTA, CDR2 FQGNSA. Trimming took 2 bases from V and 4 from J; bases not matched to a gene: 5. The CDR3 runs 16 residues.

This chain links TRBV7-9 with TRBJ2-3; D gene uncertain. CDR1 is SEHNR, CDR2 FQNEAQ, per germline (reference sequence). The CDR3 loop spans 15 amino acids. V was clipped by 5 bases and J by 0 bases, with 12 bases between them. CDR3 sequence reads: CASSPPQDSTDTQYF. CDR3 sequence (DNA): TGTGCCAGCAGCCCCCCTCAGGACAGCACAGATACGCAGTATTTT.

The rearrangement joins TRBV4-3 to TRBJ1-1, with 7 bases fitting TRBD1. Germline CDR1 LGHNA, CDR2 YSLEER. The V segment lost 4 bases and the J segment 10 bases; nucleotides outside the gene matches: 9. The CDR3 covers 13 residues. The CDR3 nucleotides are TGCGCCAGCAGCCCAGGGGGGACGACGTTAGCTTTCTTT. It encodes CASSPGGTTLAFF.

This clonotype was observed a few times. The chain has TRBV7-6 and TRBJ2-5; tentatively, D is TRBD2 (5 bases). The germline gives CDR1 SGHVS, CDR2 FNYEAQ. The V end lost 3 bases, the J end lost 2 bases, and 19 bases lay between the germline ends. The CDR3 consists of 17 residues. DNA of the CDR3: TGTGCCAGCAGCTTGTCTACAGCCAAACGGGGACAAGAGACCCAGTACTTC. It translates to CASSLSTAKRGQETQYF.

This chain connects TRBV27 to TRBJ1-5; 9 positions agree with TRBD1. Germline V gene sequence: CDR1 MNHEY, CDR2 SMNVEV (reference sequence). J lost 3 bases, V lost 5 bases, and 11 bases had no gene match. The CDR3 runs 17 residues. The CDR3 is CASSPLTGTGYNQPQHF. For the CDR3, the DNA is TGTGCCAGCAGTCCACTGACGGGGACAGGGTACAATCAGCCCCAGCATTTT.

This clonotype was recorded many times. The rearrangement links TRBV7-2 to TRBJ2-7, with 10 bases fitting TRBD1. The germline V gene encodes CDR1 SGHTA and CDR2 FQGNSA. With 3 bases clipped from V and 5 bases from J, the junction kept 7 bases outside the gene matches. This CDR3 is 15 amino acids long. The CDR3 here is CASSFRDRGENEQYF. CDR3 coding DNA: TGTGCCAGCAGCTTCAGGGACAGGGGCGAAAACGAGCAGTACTTC.

This chain links TRBV11-2 with TRBJ1-5; D is unclear. Germline values: CDR1 SGHAT, CDR2 FQNNGV. The CDR3 totals 14 residues. V was shortened by 1 base and J by 6 bases, with 10 bases between the two germline ends. The CDR3 loop is CASSLAPSGQPQHF. As DNA, the CDR3 is TGTGCCAGCAGCTTAGCTCCGAGCGGTCAGCCCCAGCATTTT.

CDR3 loop: CSVGENTEAFF. In DNA form, the CDR3 reads TGCAGCGTAGGGGAGAACACTGAAGCTTTCTTT. V and J are TRBV29-1 and TRBJ1-1; a weak D match, TRBD1 (5 bases). V gave up 6 bases and J gave up 1 base, with 6 bases separating them. Looked up from germline, CDR1 is SQVTM and CDR2 is ANQGSEA. There are 11 residues in the CDR3. Looking up the rest from reference TRBV29-1 and TRBJ1-1 gives the full variable domain: SAVISQKPSRDICQRGTSLTIQCQVDSQVTMMFWYRQQPGQSLTLIATANQGSEATYESGFVIDKFPISRPNLTFSTLTVSNMSPEDSSIYLCSVGENTEAFFGQGTRLTVV.